The 26 T cell receptor beta chains below were found in one sample sequenced in a study of T cells in localized non-small cell lung cancer. The method was immunoSEQ multiplex PCR; TCRdb's version includes in-frame clones alone and lacks a portion of them. The data contain around 3,600 clones, around 25% of them singletons. The sample in question was lung tumor tissue, obtained before any cancer treatment. The receptors originated from a woman between 35 and 70 years old with stage I lung adenocarcinoma.

Only a few counts were recorded for this clone. V is TRBV28 and J is TRBJ1-2; D unresolved. The CDR3 runs to 14 residues. The germline gives CDR1 MDHEN, CDR2 SYDVKM. The V and J ends lost 1 base and 2 bases respectively, with 8 bases between them. The CDR3 is CASSLFLANYGYTF. The CDR3 DNA reads as TGTGCCAGCAGTTTATTTCTGGCAAACTATGGCTACACCTTC.

This chain uses TRBV19 with TRBJ1-5; D not resolved. V was pared by 4 bases and J by 0 bases, with 10 bases between. This CDR3 region has 15 residues. The germline CDR1 and CDR2 sequences are LNHDA and SQIVND (reference sequence). CDR3 region: CASSTRLYSNQPQHF. The CDR3 DNA is TGTGCCAGTAGTACCCGACTTTATAGCAATCAGCCCCAGCATTTT. The full variable domain, in which reference TRBV19 and TRBJ1-5 provide the parts outside the CDR3, is DGGITQSPKYLFRKEGQNVTLSCEQNLNHDAMYWYRQDPGQGLRLIYYSQIVNDFQKGDIAEGYSVSREKKESFPLTVTSAQKNPTAFYLCASSTRLYSNQPQHFGDGTRLSIL.

This CDR3 is CASSPQGESNEKLFF. The CDR3 DNA is TGTGCCAGCTCACCACAAGGGGAAAGTAATGAAAAACTGTTTTTT. The chain has TRBV18 and TRBJ1-4; TRBD1 might be the D (5 bases). The CDR3 loop spans 15 amino acids. Trimming took 1 base from V and 4 from J, leaving 10 bases between them. CDR1 and CDR2 from the germline V gene are KGHSH and LQKENI.

The sample holds a few counts of this clone. The chain links TRBV9 to TRBJ2-1; 9 bases are a match to TRBD2. Germline assignment: CDR1 SGDLS and CDR2 YYNGEE. This CDR3 has 17 amino acids. V lost 0 bases, J lost 11 bases, and 15 bases stayed unmatched. The CDR3 loop reads CASSVVSSGRFVQQQFF. CDR3 nucleotide sequence: TGTGCCAGCAGCGTAGTATCGAGCGGGAGGTTCGTCCAGCAGCAGTTCTTC.

This clone is categorized as medium-sized. This chain joins TRBV28 and TRBJ1-2; 10 positions match TRBD1. The CDR3 is 15 amino acids. CDR1 MDHEN and CDR2 SYDVKM come from the germline V gene. Trimming cost V 6 bases and J 2 bases; bases outside gene matches: 6. The DNA of the CDR3 is TGTGCCAGCAGGGGCCGGACAGGGGGAAACTATGGCTACACCTTC. Translating gives CASRGRTGGNYGYTF.

This clone is labeled as medium-sized. This sequence joins TRBV11-3 and TRBJ1-6; a weak D match, TRBD1 (6 bases). Trimming stripped 5 bases from V and 5 bases from J, with 13 bases between. This CDR3 region has 15 residues. Germline CDR1 is SGHNT and CDR2 is YENEEA. Here the CDR3 DNA reads TGTGCCAGCAGCCCGACAGGAGGAAATAATTCACCCCTCCACTTT. It yields the protein CASSPTGGNNSPLHF.

This clone was counted only a few times. CDR3 loop: CASSVGTYEQYF. CDR3 coding DNA: TGTGCCAGCAGTGTCGGGACCTACGAGCAGTACTTC. V is TRBV9 and J is TRBJ2-7; D is perhaps TRBD2 (5 bases). The ends were cut back, 5 bases at V and 2 bases at J, with 8 bases in the middle. The germline CDR1 and CDR2 sequences are SGDLS and YYNGEE. The CDR3 contains 12 residues. Supplemented by reference TRBV9 and TRBJ2-7, the full variable domain reads DSGVTQTPKHLITATGQRVTLRCSPRSGDLSVYWYQQSLDQGLQFLIQYYNGEERAKGNILERFSAQQFPDLHSELNLSSLELGDSALYFCASSVGTYEQYFGPGTRLTVT.

This clone was seen a few times. The CDR3 coding sequence is TGTGCCAGTAACAGGGGCGACCTTAGCGAGCAGTACTTC. This codes for CASNRGDLSEQYF. V gene TRBV19 combines with J gene TRBJ2-7; TRBD1 agrees at 7 bases. The V gene's germline CDR1 is LNHDA and CDR2 SQIVND (reference sequence). Losses at the gene ends were 7 bases for V and 6 bases for J; bases not matched to a gene: 9. The CDR3 is made up of 13 amino acids.

This clone has more than one count but fewer than ten. The chain combines TRBV9 with TRBJ2-1, with D uncertain. CDR1 SGDLS and CDR2 YYNGEE come from the germline V gene. Trimming pared 4 bases from V and 5 bases from J, leaving 13 bases between. The CDR3 is made up of 14 amino acids. The CDR3 reads CASSPQRIDNEQFF. DNA of the CDR3: TGTGCCAGCAGCCCCCAAAGGATCGACAATGAGCAGTTCTTC.

In its sample, this clone was seen a few times. The V and J genes are TRBV19 and TRBJ1-1; D might be TRBD1 (6 bases). The CDR3 covers 16 residues. Trimming removed 7 bases at V and 4 bases at J, with 22 bases between. The V gene's germline CDR1 is LNHDA and CDR2 SQIVND (reference sequence). The chain's CDR3 is CASKPDPGPRGTEAFF. The CDR3, as DNA: TGTGCCAGTAAGCCGGATCCCGGACCCAGGGGCACTGAAGCTTTCTTT.

The V and J genes are TRBV11-3 and TRBJ2-1; no definite D call. This CDR3 region has 17 residues. V lost 1 base and J lost 0, with 13 bases in between. The germline gives CDR1 SGHNT, CDR2 YENEEA. The CDR3 region has the DNA TGTGCCAGCAGCTTAGTAGTTGGGCGGCGCTCCTACAATGAGCAGTTCTTC. Its protein product is CASSLVVGRRSYNEQFF.

The rearrangement joins TRBV5-1 to TRBJ1-2; D not resolved. Trimming stripped 0 bases from V and 0 bases from J, with 9 bases between. CDR1 is SGHRS, CDR2 YFSETQ, per germline. This CDR3 has 15 residues. CDR3 residues: CASSLGPQTNYGYTF. CDR3 DNA: TGCGCCAGCAGCTTGGGTCCGCAGACTAACTATGGCTACACCTTC.

The chain has TRBV19 and TRBJ1-4; 7 bases match TRBD1. V dropped 5 bases and J dropped 6; count of bases not matched to a gene: 9. The CDR3 has 15 residues. Looked up from germline, CDR1 is LNHDA and CDR2 is SQIVND (reference sequence). The CDR3 loop reads CASSSYRGGHEKLFF. The CDR3 DNA reads TGTGCCAGTAGTTCATACAGGGGCGGCCATGAAAAACTGTTTTTT.

This clone was seen only a few times. V and J are TRBV6-8 and TRBJ1-1; D call uncertain. CDR1 is MNHGY and CDR2 is SAAAGT in the germline V gene. V gave up 6 bases and J gave up 0 bases, with 17 bases separating them. This CDR3 is 16 amino acids long. CDR3 coding DNA: TGTGCCAGCAGAAGAACCGGAACTGGGATGAACACTGAAGCTTTCTTT. This gives the protein CASRRTGTGMNTEAFF.

This clone is a singleton in its sample. This rearrangement joins TRBV5-1 to TRBJ1-4; 9 bases align to TRBD1. Germline loops: CDR1 SGHRS, CDR2 YFSETQ. Germline trimming cut 4 bases from V and 7 bases from J; bases unmatched to any gene: 5. CDR3 length: 14 amino acids. CDR3 region: CASSVGQGGEKLFF. The CDR3 region has the DNA TGCGCCAGCAGCGTGGGACAGGGAGGTGAAAAACTGTTTTTT. The variable domain in full, with the rest retrieved from reference TRBV5-1 and TRBJ1-4, is KAGVTQTPRYLIKTRGQQVTLSCSPISGHRSVSWYQQTPGQGLQFLFEYFSETQRNKGNFPGRFSGRQFSNSRSEMNVSTLELGDSALYLCASSVGQGGEKLFFGSGTQLSVL.

This rearrangement joins TRBV5-1 to TRBJ2-2, with 8 bases identical to TRBD2. Germline V gene data show CDR1 as SGHRS and CDR2 as YFSETQ. V trimming: 4 bases; J trimming: 4 bases; junction bases outside the gene matches: 12. This CDR3 has 17 amino acids. The CDR3 is CASSPGGAGVGTGELFF. CDR3 bases: TGCGCCAGCAGCCCCGGGGGGGCAGGTGTGGGCACCGGGGAGCTGTTTTTT.

This clone was detected a few times. This rearrangement joins TRBV29-1 to TRBJ1-4; D is unresolved. Germline loops: CDR1 SQVTM, CDR2 ANQGSEA. Trimming pared 6 bases from V and 0 bases from J, leaving 8 bases between. The CDR3 runs to 13 residues. For the CDR3, the DNA is TGCAGCGTGTGGACTACAACTAATGAAAAACTGTTTTTT. As protein: CSVWTTTNEKLFF.

The CDR3 sequence: CASSPGLAISYEQYF. CDR3 coding DNA: TGCGCCAGCAGCCCGGGACTAGCGATCTCCTACGAGCAGTACTTC. The rearrangement uses TRBV5-1 and TRBJ2-7, with 10 bases lining up with TRBD2. This CDR3 is 15 amino acids long. Trimming removed 4 bases from V and 0 bases from J; junction bases left unmatched: 4. Germline lookup yields CDR1 SGHRS and CDR2 YFSETQ.

This clone appeared a few times. V gene TRBV2 combines with J gene TRBJ1-5; 8 bases are a match to TRBD1. The germline V gene has CDR1 SNHLY and CDR2 FYNNEI. This CDR3 is 18 amino acids long. V gave up 3 bases and J gave up 6 bases; unmatched junction bases: 16. CDR3 sequence reads: CASSDASSGGAESQPQHF. CDR3 in DNA: TGTGCCAGCAGTGATGCCTCGTCAGGGGGCGCGGAATCTCAGCCCCAGCATTTT.

The table lists this clone with a few counts. The V call is TRBV29-1, the J call TRBJ1-1; 8 bases fit TRBD1. Unmatched junction bases numbered 6, after V lost 5 bases and J lost 4 bases. From germline, CDR1 is SQVTM and CDR2 ANQGSEA. The CDR3 consists of 13 residues. The CDR3, as DNA: TGCAGCGTTTCCAGGGGGCGCGTCACTGAAGCTTTCTTT. Amino acid sequence: CSVSRGRVTEAFF.

This chain links TRBV11-3 with TRBJ2-4, with D uncertain. Germline values: CDR1 SGHNT, CDR2 YENEEA. This CDR3 region has 14 residues. V lost 6 bases and J lost 8, with 17 bases in between. The CDR3 sequence: CASSRDPTGHIQYF. The CDR3 nucleotides read TGTGCCAGCAGTCGTGACCCCACCGGACACATTCAGTACTTC.

The V gene is TRBV18, the J gene TRBJ2-5, with 13 bases identical to TRBD2. V lost 0 bases to trimming and J lost 2 bases; unmatched junction nucleotides: 0. The CDR3 length is 16 residues. CDR1 KGHSH and CDR2 LQKENI come from the germline V gene. The CDR3 is CASSPPTSGRQETQYF. The CDR3, as DNA: TGTGCCAGCTCACCACCGACTAGCGGGAGGCAAGAGACCCAGTACTTC.

Only a few counts were recorded for this clone. This chain uses TRBV6-8 with TRBJ2-7, with 10 bases aligning to TRBD2. This CDR3 region has 14 residues. Germline lookup yields CDR1 MNHGY and CDR2 SAAAGT. Germline trimming cut 5 bases from V and 5 bases from J; bases unmatched to any gene: 6. The CDR3 loop is CASSPSGSYHEQYF. CDR3 coding DNA: TGTGCCAGCAGTCCTAGCGGGAGTTACCACGAGCAGTACTTC.

In its sample, this clone was seen a few times. The rearrangement links TRBV15 to TRBJ2-2; TRBD1 aligns across 10 bases. The V segment lost 3 bases and the J segment 5 bases; nucleotides outside the gene matches: 3. This CDR3 contains 15 residues. Germline assignment: CDR1 LNHNV and CDR2 YYDKDF (reference sequence). The CDR3 DNA follows: TGTGCCACCAGCAGGTGGACAGGGGGGACCGGGGAGCTGTTTTTT. It is translated as CATSRWTGGTGELFF.

The chain couples TRBV9 to TRBJ2-3; tentative D call: TRBD1 (6 bases). The V gene lost 5 bases and the J gene lost 0 bases, with 19 bases spanning the gap. The CDR3 spans 17 residues. Germline V CDR1 and CDR2: SGDLS, YYNGEE. As DNA, the CDR3 is TGTGCCAGCAGTGACCCTCGGGACACCGGTAGCACAGATACGCAGTATTTT. As protein: CASSDPRDTGSTDTQYF. The whole variable domain, remainder taken from reference TRBV9 and TRBJ2-3, is DSGVTQTPKHLITATGQRVTLRCSPRSGDLSVYWYQQSLDQGLQFLIQYYNGEERAKGNILERFSAQQFPDLHSELNLSSLELGDSALYFCASSDPRDTGSTDTQYFGPGTRLTVL.

By sample share, this clone is medium-sized (0.01 to 0.1%). The rearrangement links TRBV9 to TRBJ1-2, with TRBD1 identical over 7 bases. In germline, CDR1 is SGDLS, CDR2 YYNGEE. The CDR3 has 16 residues. The trim removed 3 bases at V and 2 bases at J, leaving 10 bases unmatched. In DNA form, the CDR3 reads TGTGCCAGCAGCGCGAGAAATTTACAGGGGAACTATGGCTACACCTTC. Translating it yields CASSARNLQGNYGYTF.